The 13 T cell receptor beta chains below come from one sample, sequenced in a study of OX40 agonist ivuxolimab in advanced cancers. Assay: immunoSEQ multiplex PCR; the TCRdb copy retains only in-frame clones and omits some. The profile shows about 34,000 clones, more than 70% of them singletons. Sample: CD4+ or CD8+ T cells sorted from blood, taken in a trial of the OX40 agonist ivuxolimab. All receptors come from an adult with an advanced solid tumor such as melanoma, head and neck, liver or kidney cancer.

This chain joins TRBV15 and TRBJ2-7; TRBD1 agrees at 9 bases. The germline V gene has CDR1 LNHNV and CDR2 YYDKDF (reference sequence). The trim removed 2 bases at V and 3 bases at J, leaving 5 bases unmatched. The CDR3 length is 15 residues. CDR3 residues: CATSRMGQGIYEQYF. The CDR3 region has the DNA TGTGCCACCAGCAGAATGGGACAGGGCATCTACGAGCAGTACTTC.

The genes are TRBV2 and TRBJ1-5; 10 bases fit TRBD1. Germline-derived CDR1 and CDR2 are SNHLY and FYNNEI. V shed 4 bases and J 6 bases; nucleotides not matched to a gene: 3. The CDR3 contains 14 residues. The CDR3 is CASSADRGLQPQHF. DNA for the CDR3: TGTGCCAGCAGTGCTGACAGGGGGCTTCAGCCCCAGCATTTT.

The chain is built from TRBV6-5 and TRBJ1-3; the match to TRBD1 covers 10 bases. The length of the CDR3 is 16 residues. Looked up from germline, CDR1 is MNHEY and CDR2 is SVGAGI. V shed 0 bases and J 2 bases; nucleotides not matched to a gene: 1. The CDR3 here is CASSYSGQGAGNTIYF. As DNA, the CDR3 is TGTGCCAGCAGTTACTCCGGACAGGGGGCTGGAAACACCATATATTTT.

The gene calls are TRBV7-9 and TRBJ2-6; D is perhaps TRBD1 (5 bases). CDR1 is SEHNR and CDR2 is FQNEAQ in the germline V gene (reference sequence). V lost 6 bases, J lost 2 bases, and 14 bases lay in between. The CDR3 is 16 residues long. CDR3 sequence (DNA): TGTGCCAGCAGTTCAGGTCAGGGCCCTGGGGCCAACGTCCTGACTTTC. It encodes CASSSGQGPGANVLTF.

The genes are TRBV6-1 and TRBJ1-2; TRBD1 aligns across 8 bases. The J segment lost 5 bases and the V segment lost 7 bases, leaving 6 bases of the junction unmatched. Germline V gives CDR1 MNHNS, CDR2 SASEGT. The length of the CDR3 is 13 residues. The CDR3 loop reads CASILQGVYGYTF. Here the CDR3 DNA reads TGTGCCAGCATATTACAGGGGGTATATGGCTACACCTTC.

This chain joins TRBV21-1 and TRBJ2-5; the table's TRBD2 call for D was not verified on the DNA. TRBV21-1 is termed a pseudogene. CDR3 length: 16 amino acids. CDR3 DNA sequence: TGTGCCAGCATAACTCCGGGACTAGCGGACCAAGAGACCCAGTACTTC. Translating gives CASITPGLADQETQYF.

This chain uses TRBV5-1 with TRBJ2-1; 11 positions match TRBD2. Germline loops: CDR1 SGHRS, CDR2 YFSETQ. V shed 0 bases and J 3 bases; nucleotides not matched to a gene: 8. This CDR3 spans 18 amino acids. CDR3 in amino acids: CASSLAPLLAGVYNEQFF. The DNA of the CDR3 is TGCGCCAGCAGCTTGGCCCCCTTACTAGCGGGAGTCTACAATGAGCAGTTCTTC.

This clone was seen more than once but under ten times. This chain uses TRBV6-1 with TRBJ2-1; 11 bases are a match to TRBD2. The CDR3 is 16 amino acids. V gave up 4 bases and J gave up 7 bases; unmatched junction bases: 9. The germline CDR1 and CDR2 sequences are MNHNS and SASEGT. CDR3 region: CASSALSGRASNEQFF. CDR3 in DNA: TGTGCCAGCAGTGCCCTTAGCGGGAGGGCCAGTAATGAGCAGTTCTTC.

This chain joins TRBV5-4 and TRBJ2-5, with TRBD2 matching over 8 bases. The V gene end was trimmed by 4 bases and the J gene end by 2 bases; junction bases not matched to a gene: 4. CDR1 and CDR2 (germline): SGHNT, YYREEE (reference sequence). The CDR3 is 14 amino acids. In DNA form, the CDR3 reads TGTGCCAGCAGCACCGGGACTAGGCAAGAGACCCAGTACTTC. It yields the protein CASSTGTRQETQYF. Combining the CDR3 with reference TRBV5-4 and TRBJ2-5 gives the whole variable domain ETGVTQSPTHLIKTRGQQVTLRCSSQSGHNTVSWYQQALGQGPQFIFQYYREEENGRGNFPPRFSGLQFPNYSSELNVNALELDDSALYLCASSTGTRQETQYFGPGTRLLVL.

The chain carries TRBV19 and TRBJ2-1, with TRBD1 as a possible D gene (6 bases). There are 16 residues in the CDR3. Germline lookup yields CDR1 LNHDA and CDR2 SQIVND (reference sequence). V lost 1 base, J lost 1 base, and 11 bases lay in between. The CDR3 DNA sequence: TGTGCCAGTAGTATAGGGGGGCGAGTATCCTACAATGAGCAGTTCTTC. As protein: CASSIGGRVSYNEQFF.

This clone has only a few counts. This chain links TRBV28 with TRBJ1-5; D unresolved. Between the trimmed V and J ends, which lost 4 bases and 0 bases, there was a span of 4 bases. The germline gives CDR1 MDHEN, CDR2 SYDVKM. This CDR3 has 13 amino acids. CDR3 nucleotide sequence: TGTGCCAGCAGTTGGGTTAGCAATCAGCCCCAGCATTTT. This translates into CASSWVSNQPQHF.

The V gene is TRBV9, the J gene TRBJ1-6; 7 nucleotides line up with TRBD1. This CDR3 has 16 residues. Germline-derived CDR1 and CDR2 are SGDLS and YYNGEE. J was trimmed by 5 bases and V by 6 bases; bases with no gene match: 11. The CDR3 here is CASTKGAAADNSPLHF. The CDR3, as DNA: TGTGCCAGCACAAAGGGGGCAGCCGCCGATAATTCACCCCTCCACTTT.

The J gene is TRBJ1-1, the V gene TRBV7-9, with D uncertain. Germline CDR1 is SEHNR and CDR2 is FQNEAQ (reference sequence). Deletions cut 1 base from V and 7 bases from J, with 10 bases between. The CDR3 sequence is 13 residues long. The CDR3 region has the DNA TGTGCCAGCAGCTTAGTGGTCGGCAGTGAAGCTTTCTTT. This sequence encodes CASSLVVGSEAFF.